This TCR beta chain was sequenced during a study of CD4+ T cells in melanoma. Here immunoSEQ multiplex PCR was the method, and the copy in TCRdb shows in-frame clones only, minus some. The table includes 13,000 to 15,000 clones, approximately 57% detected once. The V gene lost 3 bases and the J gene lost 2 bases, with 13 bases spanning the gap. The CDR3 has 15 residues. Germline V lookup: CDR1 WNHNN, CDR2 SYGVQD (reference sequence). The sequence was collected from a human donor with melanoma. The chain combines TRBV10-1 with TRBJ2-5; D tentatively reads TRBD1 or TRBD2 (5 bases each). The source material was cells from a culture (not recorded whether cultured in vitro). CDR3 protein: CASSDGSGPQETQYF. CDR3 nucleotides: TGCGCCAGCAGTGATGGGTCGGGGCCTCAAGAGACCCAGTACTTC.